This T cell receptor beta chain emerged from a study of siplizumab effects on memory and regulatory T cells (dated by TCRdb to about 2019). As for the study more broadly: The study looked at the effect of siplizumab, an anti-CD2 antibody, on alloreactive T-cell subsets in allogeneic mixed lymphocyte reactions made from human PBMCs.

Sorted unstimulated T cells and proliferating T cells recovered from mixed lymphocyte reactions were subjected to TCRbeta CDR3 sequencing. Fresh whole blood from nine to eleven HLA-typed healthy donors served as the source for isolating PBMCs. At the junction V is shortened by 5 bases and J by 5 bases, with 15 bases in between. Based on the germline V gene (reference sequence), the CDR1 and CDR2 sequences are LNHDA and SQIVND. The CDR3, cysteine through phenylalanine, is 15 amino acids long. Of all the DNA, just the CDR3 is kept, 45 bases in frame from base 1. With regard to this clone: Its recognized antigen is unknown. Per-base quality was not reported, and no clone a single base away is much larger than it.

Broader findings and caveats from the paper: Among mappable alloreactive CD4+ clones, an average Treg-derived fraction of about 70% was observed with siplizumab, compared with approximately 25% in control reactions. About 75-95% of proliferating CD4+ or CD8+ clones could not be given a naive or memory phenotype. Sequences below about 10^-5 frequency were poorly captured, so only a minor fraction of alloreactive clones could be mapped to unstimulated subsets. Greater diversity appeared to be present in unstimulated naive T cells than in memory T cells, and a substantial contribution to the alloresponse seemed to be made by naive cells. Siplizumab significantly reduced the cumulative frequency of alloreactive sequences traceable to unstimulated CD4+ memory T cells. No functional confirmation was obtained for the suppressive function of proliferating Tregs from siplizumab cultures.

Library generation was performed with the immunoSEQ multiplex PCR assay. Each sample had 9 x 10^4 or so TCR templates assayed by the deep sequencing platform. Genomic DNA extracted from sorted T cells was the material used for TCRbeta CDR3 sequencing. Under the source paper's analysis protocol: The R programming language was used for clonal analysis of the TCRbeta CDR3 data. Alloreactive CD4+ and CD8+ clones were defined by comparing unstimulated samples with post-reaction CFSE-low samples. Regulatory or non-regulatory origin was assigned to alloreactive CD4+ clones by matching of sequences to sorted unstimulated Treg and non-Treg repertoires. TCRdb obtained this table from immuneACCESS and retained in-frame rearrangements with V and J assigned. These tables miss some clones; where compared with another copy, unresolved V genes account for less than half of the shortfall, and the remainder is unexplained. The V and J calls and clone size were taken over from that table, and D and trimming were inferred from the DNA. The sample table contains 87,000 or so clones; only one count was recorded for over 80% of them. The top ten constitute over 12% of the sample.

The chain is encoded by TRBV19 joined to TRBJ2-2; a tentative D match to TRBD1 spans 5 bases. This clonotype originated in a human donor in good health. Material for sequencing was CD4+ T cells sorted from blood. The nucleotides are TGTGCCAGTAGTCCCAGGGTCAAGGGTACCGGGGAGCTGTTTTTT. Its product reads: CASSPRVKGTGELFF. The reference TRBV19 and TRBJ2-2 proteins fill in what lies around the CDR3, so the full variable domain reads DGGITQSPKYLFRKEGQNVTLSCEQNLNHDAMYWYRQDPGQGLRLIYYSQIVNDFQKGDIAEGYSVSREKKESFPLTVTSAQKNPTAFYLCASSPRVKGTGELFFGEGSRLTVL.